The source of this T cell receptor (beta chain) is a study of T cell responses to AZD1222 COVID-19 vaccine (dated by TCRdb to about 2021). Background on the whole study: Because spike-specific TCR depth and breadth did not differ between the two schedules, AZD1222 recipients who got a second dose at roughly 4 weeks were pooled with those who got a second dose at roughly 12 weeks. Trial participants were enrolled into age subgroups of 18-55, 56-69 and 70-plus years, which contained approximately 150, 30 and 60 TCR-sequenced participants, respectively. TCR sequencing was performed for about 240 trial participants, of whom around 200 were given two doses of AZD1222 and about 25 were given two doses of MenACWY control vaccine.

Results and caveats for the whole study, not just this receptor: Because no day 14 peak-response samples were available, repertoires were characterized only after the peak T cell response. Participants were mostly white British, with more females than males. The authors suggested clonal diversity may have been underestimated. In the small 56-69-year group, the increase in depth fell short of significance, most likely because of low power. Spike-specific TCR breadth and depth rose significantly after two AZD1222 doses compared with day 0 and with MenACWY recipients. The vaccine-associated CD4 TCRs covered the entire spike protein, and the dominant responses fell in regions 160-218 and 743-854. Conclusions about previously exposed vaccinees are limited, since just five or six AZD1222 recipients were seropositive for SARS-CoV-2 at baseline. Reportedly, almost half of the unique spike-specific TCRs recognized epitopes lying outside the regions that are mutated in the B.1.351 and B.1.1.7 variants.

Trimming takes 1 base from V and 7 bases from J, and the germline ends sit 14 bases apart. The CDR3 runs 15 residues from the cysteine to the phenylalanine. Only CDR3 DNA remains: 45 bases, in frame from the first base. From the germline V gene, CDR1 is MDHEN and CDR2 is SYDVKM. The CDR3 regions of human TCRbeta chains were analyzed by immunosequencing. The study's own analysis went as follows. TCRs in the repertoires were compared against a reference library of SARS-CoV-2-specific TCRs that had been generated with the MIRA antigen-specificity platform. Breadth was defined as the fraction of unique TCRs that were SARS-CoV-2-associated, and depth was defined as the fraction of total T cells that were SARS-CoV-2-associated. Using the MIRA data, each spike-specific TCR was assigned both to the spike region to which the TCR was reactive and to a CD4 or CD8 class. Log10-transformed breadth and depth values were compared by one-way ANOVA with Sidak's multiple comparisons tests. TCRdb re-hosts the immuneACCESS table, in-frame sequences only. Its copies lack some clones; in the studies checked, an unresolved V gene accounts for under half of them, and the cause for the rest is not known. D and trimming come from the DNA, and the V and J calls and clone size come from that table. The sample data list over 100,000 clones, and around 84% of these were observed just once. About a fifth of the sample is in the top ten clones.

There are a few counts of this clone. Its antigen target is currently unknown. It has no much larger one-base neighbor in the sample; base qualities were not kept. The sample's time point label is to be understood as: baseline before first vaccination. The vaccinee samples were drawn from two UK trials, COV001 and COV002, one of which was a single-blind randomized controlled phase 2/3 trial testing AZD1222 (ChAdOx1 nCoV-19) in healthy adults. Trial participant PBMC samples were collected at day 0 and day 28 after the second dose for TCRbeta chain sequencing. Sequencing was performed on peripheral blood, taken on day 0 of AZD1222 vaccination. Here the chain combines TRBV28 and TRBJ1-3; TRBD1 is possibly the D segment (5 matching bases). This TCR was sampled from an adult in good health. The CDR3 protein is CASSLFGTGVNTIYF. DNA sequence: TGTGCCAGCAGTTTATTTGGGACTGGGGTGAACACCATATATTTT. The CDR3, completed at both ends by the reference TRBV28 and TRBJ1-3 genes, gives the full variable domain DVKVTQSSRYLVKRTGEKVFLECVQDMDHENMFWYRQDPGLGLRLIYFSYDVKMKEKGDIPEGYSVSREKKERFSLILESASTNQTSMYLCASSLFGTGVNTIYFGEGSWLTVV.